A single sample is the source of the 4 T cell receptor beta chains below, sequenced in a study of blood T cell repertoires in COVID-19. Produced via immunoSEQ multiplex PCR; TCRdb's table is partial and in-frame only. The sample shows around 150,000 clones, around 82% of them seen only once. Specimen: peripheral blood. Receptors were obtained from a middle-aged woman with COVID-19, enrolled during active disease.

The genes are TRBV5-6 and TRBJ2-1; D is perhaps TRBD2 (5 bases). This CDR3 has 15 residues. Germline CDR1 SGHDT, CDR2 YYEEEE. V lost 5 bases and J lost 4, with 16 bases in between. The CDR3 DNA is TGTGCCAGCAGTCCTACTGGAGGTAATTACAATGAGCAGTTCTTC. This translates into CASSPTGGNYNEQFF.

The chain employs TRBV6-4 and TRBJ2-7; D is unclear. V was shortened by 5 bases and J by 2 bases, with 13 bases between the two germline ends. The CDR3 length is 14 residues. Germline V gives CDR1 MRHNA, CDR2 SNTAGT. As DNA, the CDR3 is TGTGCCAGCAGTTGGCTGAATGGGCCCTACGAGCAGTACGTC. This gives the protein CASSWLNGPYEQYV.

The chain combines TRBV9 with TRBJ1-1; D ambiguous. V shed 2 bases and J shed 7 bases, with 9 bases lying between them. This CDR3 has 12 residues. The germline V gene encodes CDR1 SGDLS and CDR2 YYNGEE. The CDR3 spells CASSVTGGEAFF. The DNA of the CDR3 is TGTGCCAGCAGCGTCACGGGTGGTGAAGCTTTCTTT.

This chain connects TRBV6-5 to TRBJ1-1; TRBD1 matches at 9 bases. Germline CDR1 MNHEY, CDR2 SVGAGI. The CDR3 consists of 14 residues. Trimming removed 0 bases from V and 12 bases from J; junction bases left unmatched: 8. The CDR3 loop is CASSYSIGTGMTFF. As DNA, the CDR3 is TGTGCCAGCAGTTACTCGATTGGGACAGGGATGACTTTCTTT.